These T cell receptor beta chains were read from a single sample in a study of OX40 agonist ivuxolimab in advanced cancers. Sequenced by immunoSEQ multiplex PCR; TCRdb stores in-frame clones only, minus some. The sample includes 70,000 to 80,000 clones, around 84% of them seen just once. The material was CD4+ or CD8+ T cells sorted from blood, obtained in a trial of the OX40 agonist ivuxolimab. The receptors stem from an adult with an advanced solid tumor such as melanoma, head and neck, liver or kidney cancer. CDR3s include the opening cysteine and the closing phenylalanine or tryptophan. Each record gives: J gene, D gene, clone size, V gene, CDR3 protein, CDR3 DNA. D genes are given only for firm matches. Clone size is shown for a subset of rows, as once, few, many or a class of expanded clone.

J gene: TRBJ1-1; D gene: NA; clone size: NA; V gene: TRBV15; CDR3 protein: CATSRGNRETEAFF; CDR3 DNA: TGTGCCACCAGCAGAGGAAACAGGGAAACTGAAGCTTTCTTT
J gene: TRBJ2-7; D gene: NA; clone size: NA; V gene: TRBV6-4; CDR3 protein: CASSEQNGAYEQYF; CDR3 DNA: TGTGCCAGCAGTGAGCAAAACGGAGCCTACGAGCAGTACTTC
J gene: TRBJ2-5; D gene: TRBD1; clone size: NA; V gene: TRBV5-1; CDR3 protein: CASSLKGQKQETQYF; CDR3 DNA: TGCGCCAGCAGCTTAAAGGGACAGAAGCAAGAGACCCAGTACTTC
J gene: TRBJ1-1; D gene: NA; clone size: NA; V gene: TRBV6-1; CDR3 protein: CAGGREAFF; CDR3 DNA: TGTGCCGGGGGACGGGAAGCTTTCTTT
J gene: TRBJ1-2; D gene: NA; clone size: NA; V gene: TRBV19; CDR3 protein: CASSIDRTGGVLNYGYTF; CDR3 DNA: TGTGCCAGTAGTATAGATCGCACGGGCGGCGTTCTTAACTATGGCTACACCTTC
J gene: TRBJ2-7; D gene: TRBD2; clone size: NA; V gene: TRBV11-2; CDR3 protein: CASSRGLAGGYEQYF; CDR3 DNA: TGTGCCAGCAGCCGTGGACTAGCGGGAGGGTACGAGCAGTACTTC
J gene: TRBJ2-5; D gene: NA; clone size: NA; V gene: TRBV6-5; CDR3 protein: CASSTATPPETQYF; CDR3 DNA: TGTGCCAGCAGTACGGCGACTCCCCCGGAGACCCAGTACTTC
J gene: TRBJ2-7; D gene: TRBD2; clone size: NA; V gene: TRBV6-6; CDR3 protein: CASSSGGRAYEQYF; CDR3 DNA: TGTGCCAGCAGTTCTGGCGGGAGGGCCTACGAGCAGTACTTC
J gene: TRBJ1-2; D gene: NA; clone size: NA; V gene: TRBV28; CDR3 protein: CASSLGHPIEGYTF; CDR3 DNA: TGTGCCAGCAGTCTGGGCCATCCGATAGAAGGCTACACCTTC
J gene: TRBJ2-1; D gene: TRBD2; clone size: once; V gene: TRBV6-5; CDR3 protein: CASSLTGGRAGNEQFF; CDR3 DNA: TGTGCCAGCAGTTTAACCGGCGGGAGGGCCGGGAATGAGCAGTTCTTC
J gene: TRBJ2-1; D gene: NA; clone size: NA; V gene: TRBV28; CDR3 protein: CASSLGQRNEQFF; CDR3 DNA: TGTGCCAGCAGTTTGGGCCAACGGAATGAGCAGTTCTTC
J gene: TRBJ2-7; D gene: TRBD2; clone size: NA; V gene: TRBV2; CDR3 protein: CASSAQGLAGASEQYF; CDR3 DNA: TGTGCCAGCAGTGCCCAGGGACTAGCGGGAGCGTCCGAGCAGTACTTC
J gene: TRBJ2-5; D gene: TRBD2; clone size: NA; V gene: TRBV5-1; CDR3 protein: CASSRGAGGAEGETQYF; CDR3 DNA: TGCGCCAGCAGCCGAGGGGCGGGAGGCGCGGAAGGAGAGACCCAGTACTTC
J gene: TRBJ1-2; D gene: NA; clone size: NA; V gene: TRBV6-5; CDR3 protein: CASSPGGYGYTF; CDR3 DNA: TGTGCCAGCAGTCCTGGCGGGTATGGCTACACCTTC
J gene: TRBJ2-2; D gene: NA; clone size: NA; V gene: TRBV14; CDR3 protein: CASSQGSTGELFF; CDR3 DNA: TGTGCCAGCAGCCAGGGGAGCACCGGGGAGCTGTTTTTT
J gene: TRBJ2-1; D gene: NA; clone size: NA; V gene: TRBV6-5; CDR3 protein: CASKRVGGTVEQFF; CDR3 DNA: TGTGCCAGCAAGAGAGTAGGCGGGACGGTCGAGCAGTTCTTC
J gene: TRBJ1-4; D gene: NA; clone size: NA; V gene: TRBV28; CDR3 protein: CASSFGGQRATNEKLFF; CDR3 DNA: TGTGCCAGCAGTTTTGGAGGACAGAGAGCAACTAATGAAAAACTGTTTTTT
J gene: TRBJ2-2; D gene: NA; clone size: NA; V gene: TRBV5-1; CDR3 protein: CASSLNAGELFF; CDR3 DNA: TGCGCCAGCAGCTTGAACGCCGGGGAGCTGTTTTTT
J gene: TRBJ2-3; D gene: TRBD2; clone size: NA; V gene: TRBV19; CDR3 protein: CASKGASGARDTQYF; CDR3 DNA: TGTGCCAGTAAGGGGGCTAGCGGGGCCCGGGATACGCAGTATTTT
J gene: TRBJ2-1; D gene: TRBD2; clone size: NA; V gene: TRBV4-1; CDR3 protein: CASSLTPAGVYNEQFF; CDR3 DNA: TGCGCCAGCAGCCTTACACCAGCGGGAGTATACAATGAGCAGTTCTTC
J gene: TRBJ2-1; D gene: NA; clone size: few; V gene: TRBV11-3; CDR3 protein: CASSLRPYSVRDPYNEQFF; CDR3 DNA: TGTGCCAGCAGCCTTAGACCATATAGCGTTAGAGACCCTTACAATGAGCAGTTCTTC
J gene: TRBJ1-1; D gene: NA; clone size: NA; V gene: TRBV6-5; CDR3 protein: CASSRRGPNTEAFF; CDR3 DNA: TGTGCCAGCAGTCGCAGGGGCCCGAACACTGAAGCTTTCTTT
J gene: TRBJ2-5; D gene: TRBD2; clone size: NA; V gene: TRBV5-1; CDR3 protein: CASSGRTSGETQYF; CDR3 DNA: TGCGCCAGCAGCGGACGGACTAGCGGAGAGACCCAGTACTTC
J gene: TRBJ1-3; D gene: NA; clone size: NA; V gene: TRBV5-1; CDR3 protein: CASSLDTRGNTIYF; CDR3 DNA: TGCGCCAGCAGCTTGGACACCCGTGGAAACACCATATATTTT
J gene: TRBJ1-4; D gene: NA; clone size: NA; V gene: TRBV14; CDR3 protein: CASSQVRNEKLFF; CDR3 DNA: TGTGCCAGCAGCCAAGTCAGGAACGAAAAACTGTTTTTT
J gene: TRBJ1-6; D gene: NA; clone size: NA; V gene: TRBV18; CDR3 protein: CASSQEGRGLDSPLHF; CDR3 DNA: TGTGCCAGCTCACAAGAGGGGAGGGGTTTGGATTCACCCCTCCACTTT
J gene: TRBJ1-2; D gene: NA; clone size: NA; V gene: TRBV5-6; CDR3 protein: CASSPEGQNYGYTF; CDR3 DNA: TGTGCCAGCAGCCCGGAGGGGCAAAACTATGGCTACACCTTC
J gene: TRBJ2-2; D gene: NA; clone size: NA; V gene: TRBV6-5; CDR3 protein: CASSYSTGPAGELFF; CDR3 DNA: TGTGCCAGCAGTTACTCAACAGGGCCGGCCGGGGAGCTGTTTTTT
J gene: TRBJ2-7; D gene: NA; clone size: NA; V gene: TRBV18; CDR3 protein: CASSPRRHLSYEQYF; CDR3 DNA: TGTGCCAGCTCACCGAGGAGACATCTCTCCTACGAGCAGTACTTC
J gene: TRBJ2-3; D gene: NA; clone size: NA; V gene: TRBV28; CDR3 protein: CASSLASRDTQYF; CDR3 DNA: TGTGCCAGCAGTTTAGCCAGTCGGGATACGCAGTATTTT
J gene: TRBJ2-2; D gene: NA; clone size: NA; V gene: TRBV13; CDR3 protein: CASSPPEFDNTGELFF; CDR3 DNA: TGTGCCAGCAGCCCTCCTGAGTTCGACAACACCGGGGAGCTGTTTTTT
J gene: TRBJ2-7; D gene: NA; clone size: NA; V gene: TRBV29-1; CDR3 protein: CSVVGEGVYEQYF; CDR3 DNA: TGCAGCGTTGTCGGAGAGGGGGTCTACGAGCAGTACTTC
J gene: TRBJ1-2; D gene: NA; clone size: once; V gene: TRBV15; CDR3 protein: CATSRDRLGGYTF; CDR3 DNA: TGTGCCACCAGCAGAGATCGTTTAGGTGGCTACACCTTC
J gene: TRBJ1-2; D gene: NA; clone size: NA; V gene: TRBV7-9; CDR3 protein: CASSPGQNYGYTF; CDR3 DNA: TGTGCCAGCAGCCCTGGACAGAACTATGGCTACACCTTC
J gene: TRBJ2-5; D gene: TRBD1; clone size: NA; V gene: TRBV7-9; CDR3 protein: CASSPTHQTGNQETQYF; CDR3 DNA: TGTGCCAGCAGCCCTACCCACCAGACAGGGAATCAAGAGACCCAGTACTTC
J gene: TRBJ2-1; D gene: TRBD2; clone size: NA; V gene: TRBV11-2; CDR3 protein: CASSSRTSSYNEQFF; CDR3 DNA: TGTGCCAGCAGCTCCCGGACTAGCTCCTACAATGAGCAGTTCTTC
J gene: TRBJ2-7; D gene: TRBD1; clone size: once; V gene: TRBV4-2; CDR3 protein: CASSQDGQGAYEQYF; CDR3 DNA: TGTGCCAGCAGCCAAGATGGACAGGGCGCCTACGAGCAGTACTTC
J gene: TRBJ2-3; D gene: NA; clone size: NA; V gene: TRBV19; CDR3 protein: CASSPRGDTQYF; CDR3 DNA: TGTGCCAGTAGTCCCCGAGGAGATACGCAGTATTTT
J gene: TRBJ2-7; D gene: TRBD2; clone size: NA; V gene: TRBV28; CDR3 protein: CASSSGTSGRQYF; CDR3 DNA: TGTGCCAGCAGCTCCGGGACTAGCGGGAGGCAGTACTTC
J gene: TRBJ2-2; D gene: TRBD2; clone size: once; V gene: TRBV29-1; CDR3 protein: CSAQREGRSGELFF; CDR3 DNA: TGCAGCGCTCAGCGGGAGGGCCGCTCCGGGGAGCTGTTTTTT